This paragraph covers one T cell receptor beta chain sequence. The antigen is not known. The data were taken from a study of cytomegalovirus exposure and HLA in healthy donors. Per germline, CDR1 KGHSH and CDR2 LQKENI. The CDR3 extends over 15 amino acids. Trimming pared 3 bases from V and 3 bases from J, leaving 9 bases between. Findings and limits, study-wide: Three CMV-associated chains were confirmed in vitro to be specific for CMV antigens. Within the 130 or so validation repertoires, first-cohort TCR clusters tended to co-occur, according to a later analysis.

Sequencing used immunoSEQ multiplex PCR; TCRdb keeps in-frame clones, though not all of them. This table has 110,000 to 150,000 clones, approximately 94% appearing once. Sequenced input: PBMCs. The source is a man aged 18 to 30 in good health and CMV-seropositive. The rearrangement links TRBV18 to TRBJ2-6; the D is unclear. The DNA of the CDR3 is TGTGCCAGCTCACCTATTCTAAGTGGGGCCAACGTCCTGACTTTC. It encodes CASSPILSGANVLTF. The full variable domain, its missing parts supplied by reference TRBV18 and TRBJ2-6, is NAGVMQNPRHLVRRRGQEARLRCSPMKGHSHVYWYRQLPEEGLKFMVYLQKENIIDESGMPKERFSAEFPKEGPSILRIQQVVRGDSAAYFCASSPILSGANVLTFGAGSRLTVL.